What follows describes a single TCR beta chain. The entry originates in a study of blood T cell repertoires in COVID-19. The wider study: COVID-19 samples, acute and convalescent, were from the United States, Italy and Spain. PBMCs, B-cell-depleted T cells, or T cells were the source of the cDNA or gDNA that made up the material.

Methods used by the authors: Amplifying reference gene primers gave estimates of nucleated cell counts. Here immunoSEQ multiplex PCR was the method, and the copy in TCRdb shows in-frame clones only, minus some. V and J calls and clone size are copied from that table; D and trimming were computed from the DNA. The repertoire consists of about 180,000 clones, with over 75% occurring once and the leading ten covering about 20%. Seattle's enrolled individuals joined amid active infection and were then monitored longitudinally. CDR3 length: 14 amino acids. V lost 8 bases and J lost 7, with 21 bases in between. Germline lookup yields CDR1 ENHRY and CDR2 SYGVKD.

The TCR was taken from a person aged 65 to 85 with COVID-19, enrolled during active disease. The J gene is TRBJ2-7, the V gene TRBV10-3, with D possibly matching TRBD1 (5 bases). The sample was peripheral blood. The CDR3 DNA follows: TGTGCCATCGGTCTAGACCCTAAGGCAGGGGAGCAGTACTTC. Its protein is CAIGLDPKAGEQYF.